Listed here is a single T cell receptor beta chain. Its antigen is still unknown. CDR1 is MNHNS, CDR2 SASEGT, per germline. CDR3 length equals 13 residues. Trimming took 4 bases from V and 5 from J, leaving 11 bases between them. Generated by immunoSEQ multiplex PCR, the TCRdb table keeps only in-frame clones and is missing some. The sample lists roughly 100,000 clones, about 93% occurring once. The data derive from a study of siplizumab effects on memory and regulatory T cells. The study, taken as a whole, reports: Naive T cells were seemingly more diverse than memory cells, and major contributions to the alloresponse seemed to be made by them.

This chain joins TRBV6-1 and TRBJ2-5; D may be TRBD1 (5 bases). The sample taken for sequencing was non-Treg CD4+ T cells sorted from blood. The TCR comes from a human donor in good health. The CDR3 loop reads CASSVDRRETQYF. The CDR3 region has the DNA TGTGCCAGCAGTGTCGACAGAAGGGAGACCCAGTACTTC.